These T cell receptor beta chains were read from a single sample in a study of shared clonotypes between healthy human individuals. Sequencing used immunoSEQ multiplex PCR; TCRdb keeps in-frame clones, though not all of them. This table has 600,000 to 750,000 clones, 60% to 80% appearing once. Sequencing was done on a sample of memory CD4+ T cells sorted from blood. These receptors originate from a woman under 40 in good health. CDR3s leave out the opening cysteine and the closing phenylalanine or tryptophan. Each record gives: J gene, V gene, clone size, CDR3 protein. Clone sizes are given selectively: once, few, many, or a class where the clone is expanded.

TRBJ2-7 TRBV10-2 few ASSEPSGRPPYEQY
TRBJ1-1 TRBV9 few ASSPRHPNTEAF
TRBJ2-1 TRBV19 NA ASSAISGFVNEQF
TRBJ1-1 TRBV19 NA ASSIPAPGAF
TRBJ2-7 TRBV7-2 many ASSSGWAAYEQY
TRBJ1-1 TRBV5-1 few ASSRPGQGNTEAF
TRBJ1-4 TRBV14 NA ASSQGSQINEKLF
TRBJ1-5 TRBV7-9 once ASSSDREKQPQH
TRBJ1-1 TRBV28 NA ASSLPDREDTEAF
TRBJ2-5 TRBV18 NA ASSPQGLETQY
TRBJ1-2 TRBV7-9 NA ASSLQELYGYT
TRBJ2-3 TRBV11-3 few ASSTSGGSDTQY
TRBJ2-2 TRBV27 NA ASRAEVYTGELF
TRBJ1-2 TRBV28 NA ASSTRQGGNYGYT
TRBJ1-2 TRBV5-4 NA ASSLGGTGTYGYT
TRBJ2-7 TRBV23-1 NA ASARYVRVSYEQY
TRBJ1-1 TRBV18 NA ASSPRPRSTEAF
TRBJ2-2 TRBV19 NA ASSLGLAGVVTGELF
TRBJ2-3 TRBV5-4 NA ASSLDGRPTDTQY
TRBJ2-1 TRBV11-2 many ASSVVAGSSNEQF
TRBJ2-1 TRBV7-8 NA ASSLAQGSLGEQF
TRBJ1-2 TRBV2 NA ASSEVAAYGYT
TRBJ2-7 TRBV28 NA ASTGGLAGAYEQY
TRBJ2-4 TRBV20-1 few SASRDIQY
TRBJ1-5 TRBV5-1 NA ASSLDGGQQPQH
TRBJ2-3 TRBV6-1 NA ASKPSYSTDTQY
TRBJ2-1 TRBV18 NA ASSRTGGNEQF
TRBJ2-5 TRBV5-4 many ASSLSGQETQY
TRBJ1-1 TRBV19 many ASSVDRGGTEAF
TRBJ1-5 TRBV29-1 NA SVTTGVGQPQH
TRBJ2-1 TRBV19 NA ASRDPGGGNGNEQF
TRBJ1-1 TRBV4-1 NA ASSQTLTVNTEAF
TRBJ2-2 TRBV25-1 once ASRAGGGSGELF
TRBJ1-5 TRBV5-1 NA ASSLGSGNQPQH
TRBJ1-4 TRBV7-8 NA ASSFADPGANEKLF
TRBJ2-7 TRBV7-8 NA ASSSGTGGYEQY
TRBJ2-7 TRBV6-1 NA ASKGFSGNYEQY
TRBJ2-3 TRBV29-1 NA SVVKGADTQY
TRBJ2-1 TRBV13 NA ASRRTSEYNEQF
TRBJ1-4 TRBV14 NA ASSQRDGFNEKLF
TRBJ1-3 TRBV6-1 NA ASLPGESSGNTIY
TRBJ1-1 TRBV11-2 NA ASSPSRVTEAF
TRBJ2-1 TRBV5-1 NA ASSFRDPRMDEQF
TRBJ1-1 TRBV5-1 few ASKEVGVLNTEAF
TRBJ2-5 TRBV7-2 NA ASSPLTGRGGLETQY
TRBJ1-2 TRBV6-1 NA ASSGITAAGGYT
TRBJ2-3 TRBV4-2 NA ASSQVSSGISTDTQY
TRBJ1-2 TRBV28 NA ASSHRQDFYGYT
TRBJ2-2 TRBV1 few TSSQDMGRNTGELF
TRBJ1-5 TRBV7-8 few ASSLAGTNQPQH
TRBJ2-2 TRBV7-9 once ASSLGLAGVIGELF
TRBJ2-7 TRBV19 NA ASSTHRGRVAEQY
TRBJ2-2 TRBV14 NA ASSQAARVGGELF
TRBJ2-1 TRBV5-6 NA ASSGKIHNEQF
TRBJ2-1 TRBV10-2 NA ATQIEGIYNEQF
TRBJ2-7 TRBV7-2 NA ASSLAQKEQY
TRBJ2-1 TRBV2 NA ASSDDHSRGYNEQF
TRBJ1-5 TRBV6-1 once ASSARQTAGQPQH